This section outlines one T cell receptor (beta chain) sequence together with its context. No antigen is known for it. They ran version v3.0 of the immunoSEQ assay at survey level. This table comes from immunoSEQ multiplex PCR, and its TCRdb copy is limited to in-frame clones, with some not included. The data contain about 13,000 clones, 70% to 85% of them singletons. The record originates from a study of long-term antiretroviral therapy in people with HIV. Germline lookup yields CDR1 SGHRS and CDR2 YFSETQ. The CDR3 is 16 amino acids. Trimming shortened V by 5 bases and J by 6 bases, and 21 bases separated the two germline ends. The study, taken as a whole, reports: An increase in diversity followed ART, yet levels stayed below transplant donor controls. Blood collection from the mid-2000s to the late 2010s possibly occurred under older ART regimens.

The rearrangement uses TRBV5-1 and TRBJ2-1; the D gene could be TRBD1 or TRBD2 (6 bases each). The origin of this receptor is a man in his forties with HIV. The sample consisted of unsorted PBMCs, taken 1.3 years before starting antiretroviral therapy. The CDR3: CASRDPKGGISNEQFF. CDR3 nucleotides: TGCGCCAGCAGGGACCCTAAAGGGGGGATTAGCAATGAGCAGTTCTTC.